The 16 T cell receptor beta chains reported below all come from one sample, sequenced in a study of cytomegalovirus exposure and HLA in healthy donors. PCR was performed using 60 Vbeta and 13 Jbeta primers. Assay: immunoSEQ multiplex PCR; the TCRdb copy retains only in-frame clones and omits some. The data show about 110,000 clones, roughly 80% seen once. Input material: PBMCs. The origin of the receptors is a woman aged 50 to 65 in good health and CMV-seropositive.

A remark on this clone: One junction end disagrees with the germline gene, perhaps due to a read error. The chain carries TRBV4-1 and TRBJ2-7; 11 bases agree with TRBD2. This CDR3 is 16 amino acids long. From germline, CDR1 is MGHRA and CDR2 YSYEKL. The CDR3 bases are TGCGCCAGCGGCCAAGAGTTAGCGGGGGGGCCGGAAGAGCAGTACTTC. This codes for CASGQELAGGPEEQYF.

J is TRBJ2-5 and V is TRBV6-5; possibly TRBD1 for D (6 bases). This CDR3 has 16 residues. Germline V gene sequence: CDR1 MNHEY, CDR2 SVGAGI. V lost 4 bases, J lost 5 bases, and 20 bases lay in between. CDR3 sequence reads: CASSFYATGPRETQYF. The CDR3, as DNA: TGTGCCAGCAGTTTTTACGCGACAGGCCCACGGGAGACCCAGTACTTC.

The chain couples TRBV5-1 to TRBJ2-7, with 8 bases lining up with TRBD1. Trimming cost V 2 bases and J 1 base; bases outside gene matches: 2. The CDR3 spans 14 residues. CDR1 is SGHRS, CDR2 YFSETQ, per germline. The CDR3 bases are TGCGCCAGCAGCTTCGGGACAGGATCCTACGAGCAGTACTTC. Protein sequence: CASSFGTGSYEQYF.

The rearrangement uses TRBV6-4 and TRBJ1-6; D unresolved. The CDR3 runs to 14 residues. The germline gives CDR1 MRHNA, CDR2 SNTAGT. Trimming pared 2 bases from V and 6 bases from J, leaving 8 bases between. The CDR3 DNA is TGTGCCAGCAGTGACGGAGGGCCTAATTCACCCCTCCACTTT. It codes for CASSDGGPNSPLHF.

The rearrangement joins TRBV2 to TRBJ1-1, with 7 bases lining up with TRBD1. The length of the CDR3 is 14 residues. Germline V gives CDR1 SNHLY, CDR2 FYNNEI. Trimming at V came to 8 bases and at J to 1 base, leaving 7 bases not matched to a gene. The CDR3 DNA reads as TGTGCCAGCTTACTAAGGGGGCAGAACACTGAAGCTTTCTTT. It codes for CASLLRGQNTEAFF.

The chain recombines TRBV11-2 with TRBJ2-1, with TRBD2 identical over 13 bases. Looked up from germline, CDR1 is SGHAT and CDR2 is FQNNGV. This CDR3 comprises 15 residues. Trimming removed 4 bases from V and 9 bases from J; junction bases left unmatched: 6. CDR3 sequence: CASSSRLAGGGEQFF. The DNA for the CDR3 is TGTGCCAGCAGCTCGAGACTAGCGGGAGGTGGTGAGCAGTTCTTC.

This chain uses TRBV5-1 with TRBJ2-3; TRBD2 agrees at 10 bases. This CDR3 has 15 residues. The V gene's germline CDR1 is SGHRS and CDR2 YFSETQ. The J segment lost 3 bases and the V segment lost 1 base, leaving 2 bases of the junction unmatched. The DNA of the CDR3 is TGCGCCAGCAGCTTGTCGACTAGCGGGACAGATACGCAGTATTTT. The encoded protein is CASSLSTSGTDTQYF.

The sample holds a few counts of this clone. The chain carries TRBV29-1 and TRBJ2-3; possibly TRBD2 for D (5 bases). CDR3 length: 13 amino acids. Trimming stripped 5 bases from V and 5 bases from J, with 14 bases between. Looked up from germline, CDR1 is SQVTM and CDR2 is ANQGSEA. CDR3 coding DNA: TGCAGCGTTCAAATCGGGATCGGAGATACGCAGTATTTT. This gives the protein CSVQIGIGDTQYF.

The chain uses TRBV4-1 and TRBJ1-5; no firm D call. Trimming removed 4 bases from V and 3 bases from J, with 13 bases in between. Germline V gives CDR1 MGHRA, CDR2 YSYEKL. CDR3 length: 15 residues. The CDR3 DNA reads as TGCGCCAGCAGCCCTAGCAACACTTACAATCAGCCCCAGCATTTT. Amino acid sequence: CASSPSNTYNQPQHF.

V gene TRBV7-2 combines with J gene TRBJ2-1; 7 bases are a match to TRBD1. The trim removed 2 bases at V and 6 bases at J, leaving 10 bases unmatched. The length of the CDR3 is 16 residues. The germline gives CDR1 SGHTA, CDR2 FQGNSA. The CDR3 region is CASSLQPRGSGNEQFF. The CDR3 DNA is TGTGCCAGCAGCTTACAACCCAGGGGGTCTGGCAATGAGCAGTTCTTC.

The CDR3 nucleotides are TGTGCCAGCAGCTTTACAGGGGGCTGGGGGGCCTACGAGCAGTACTTC. Its translation: CASSFTGGWGAYEQYF. The chain is built from TRBV5-5 and TRBJ2-7; 9 bases are shared with TRBD1. The germline V gene encodes CDR1 SGHKS and CDR2 YYEKEE (reference sequence). V trimming: 2 bases; J trimming: 2 bases; junction bases outside the gene matches: 8. This CDR3 contains 16 residues.

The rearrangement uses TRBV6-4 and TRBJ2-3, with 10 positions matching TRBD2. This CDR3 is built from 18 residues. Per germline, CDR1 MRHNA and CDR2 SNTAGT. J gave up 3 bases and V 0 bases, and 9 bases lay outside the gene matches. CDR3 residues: CASSDSLAGDPRTDTQYF. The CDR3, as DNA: TGTGCCAGCAGTGACTCTCTAGCGGGAGACCCTAGGACAGATACGCAGTATTTT.

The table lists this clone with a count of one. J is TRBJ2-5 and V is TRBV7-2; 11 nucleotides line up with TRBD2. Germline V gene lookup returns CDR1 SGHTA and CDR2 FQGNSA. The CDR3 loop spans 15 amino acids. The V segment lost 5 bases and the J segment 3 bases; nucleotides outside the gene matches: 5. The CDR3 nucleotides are TGTGCCAGCAGCCCTAGCGGGAGGAAGGAAGAGACCCAGTACTTC. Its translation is CASSPSGRKEETQYF.

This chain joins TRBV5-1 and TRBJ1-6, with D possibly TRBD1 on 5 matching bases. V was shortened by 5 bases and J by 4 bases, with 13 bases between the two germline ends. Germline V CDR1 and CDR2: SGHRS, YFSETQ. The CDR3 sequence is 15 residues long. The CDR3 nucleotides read TGCGCCAGCAGACCCGGGACTGCTTATAATTCACCCCTCCACTTT. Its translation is CASRPGTAYNSPLHF.

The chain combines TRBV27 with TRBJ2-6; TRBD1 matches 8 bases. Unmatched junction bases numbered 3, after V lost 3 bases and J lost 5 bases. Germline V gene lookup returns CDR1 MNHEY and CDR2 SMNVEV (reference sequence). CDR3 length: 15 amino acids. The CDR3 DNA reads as TGTGCCAGCAGTTTCCAGGGGGCCTGGGCCAACGTCCTGACTTTC. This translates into CASSFQGAWANVLTF.

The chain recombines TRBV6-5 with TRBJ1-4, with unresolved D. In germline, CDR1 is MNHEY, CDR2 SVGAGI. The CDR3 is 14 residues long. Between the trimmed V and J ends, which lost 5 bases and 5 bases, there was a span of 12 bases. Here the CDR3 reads CASSRTLTNEKLFF. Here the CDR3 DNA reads TGTGCCAGCAGTCGGACTTTAACCAATGAAAAACTGTTTTTT.